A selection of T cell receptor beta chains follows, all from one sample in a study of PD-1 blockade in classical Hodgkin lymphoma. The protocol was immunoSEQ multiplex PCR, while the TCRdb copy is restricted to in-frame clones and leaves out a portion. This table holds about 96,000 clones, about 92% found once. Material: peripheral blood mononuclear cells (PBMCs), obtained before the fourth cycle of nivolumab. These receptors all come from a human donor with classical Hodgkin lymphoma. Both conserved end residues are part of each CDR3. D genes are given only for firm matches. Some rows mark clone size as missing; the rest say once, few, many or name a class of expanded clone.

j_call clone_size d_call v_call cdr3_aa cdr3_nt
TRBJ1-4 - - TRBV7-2 CASSSPLGGNEKLFF TGTGCCAGCAGCTCCCCTCTGGGGGGCAATGAAAAACTGTTTTTT
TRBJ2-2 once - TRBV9 CASSVVTDYTGELFF TGTGCCAGCAGCGTAGTAACCGATTACACCGGGGAGCTGTTTTTT
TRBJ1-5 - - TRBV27 CASSLTGYGQPQHF TGTGCCAGCAGTCTAACAGGGTATGGTCAGCCCCAGCATTTT
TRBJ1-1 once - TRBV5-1 CASSLFPPNTEAFF TGCGCCAGCAGCTTGTTTCCCCCGAACACTGAAGCTTTCTTT
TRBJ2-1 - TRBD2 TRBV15 CATSPPLAFTHNEQFF TGTGCCACCAGCCCACCACTAGCGTTCACTCACAATGAGCAGTTCTTC
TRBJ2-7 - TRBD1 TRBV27 CASSLGQGYFYEQYF TGTGCCAGCAGTTTAGGACAGGGATATTTCTACGAGCAGTACTTC
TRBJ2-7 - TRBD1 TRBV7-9 CASSSDRGGFDRHEQYF TGTGCCAGCAGCTCCGACAGGGGTGGCTTTGATCGCCACGAGCAGTACTTC
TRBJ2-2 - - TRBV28 CASSPPRGKLFF TGTGCCAGCAGCCCCCCCAGGGGCAAGCTGTTTTTT
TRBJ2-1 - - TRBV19 CASSIGGGSRDEQFF TGTGCCAGTAGTATAGGTGGGGGGTCTCGGGATGAGCAGTTCTTC
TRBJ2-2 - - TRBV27 CASSLASPPGTLNTGELFF TGTGCCAGCAGCTTAGCATCCCCCCCCGGGACACTGAACACCGGGGAGCTGTTTTTT
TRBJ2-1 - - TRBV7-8 CASSSLFGGHSYNEQFF TGTGCCAGCAGCTCCCTCTTTGGCGGTCATTCCTACAATGAGCAGTTCTTC
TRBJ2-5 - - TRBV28 CASSLLQGGETQYF TGTGCCAGCAGTTTATTACAGGGGGGGGAGACCCAGTACTTC
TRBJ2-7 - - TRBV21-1 CASSKEVSLGRRIQYEQYF TGTGCCAGCAGCAAAGAGGTTTCGCTTGGGCGGCGGATACAATACGAGCAGTACTTC
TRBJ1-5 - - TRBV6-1 CATSEIEYRPDNQPQHF TGTGCCACCAGTGAAATCGAATACAGGCCCGACAATCAGCCCCAGCATTTT
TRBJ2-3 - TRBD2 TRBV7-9 CASRTGLAGFTDTQYF TGTGCCAGCAGGACCGGACTAGCGGGATTCACAGATACGCAGTATTTT
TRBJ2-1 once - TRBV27 CASSSPSSYNEQFF TGTGCCAGCAGTTCTCCTAGCTCCTACAATGAGCAGTTCTTC
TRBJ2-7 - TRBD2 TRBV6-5 CASSYSPSGILYEQYF TGTGCCAGCAGTTACTCGCCTAGCGGGATCCTTTACGAGCAGTACTTC
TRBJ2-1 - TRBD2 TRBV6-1 CASSEWGGSEQFF TGTGCCAGCAGTGAGTGGGGGGGATCTGAGCAGTTCTTC
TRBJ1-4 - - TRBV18 CASSRNTATNEKLFF TGTGCCAGCTCACGTAACACTGCAACTAATGAAAAACTGTTTTTT
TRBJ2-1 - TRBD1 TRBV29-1 CSVGGQGAFNEQFF TGCAGCGTGGGGGGACAGGGGGCTTTCAATGAGCAGTTCTTC
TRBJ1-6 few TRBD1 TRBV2 CASKWDRGQNSPLHF TGTGCCAGCAAGTGGGACAGGGGGCAAAATTCACCCCTCCACTTT
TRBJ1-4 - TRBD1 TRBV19 CASSRDRDEKLFF TGTGCCAGTAGCCGGGACAGAGACGAAAAACTGTTTTTT
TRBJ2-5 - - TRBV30 CAWTRDLLSETQYF TGTGCCTGGACCCGGGACTTACTGTCGGAGACCCAGTACTTC